Shown below are 29 T cell receptor beta chains from a single sample sequenced in a study of tumor-infiltrating lymphocytes in primary liver carcinoma. Starting material of 450 to 550 ng total RNA yielded TCR beta cDNA via a constant-region primer. Employing slightly modified ARM-PCR, three nested multiplex PCR rounds were run, and these gave rise to the TCR beta libraries. The two initial PCR rounds, roughly 9 cycles each, used TRBV1-TRBV30 forward and C-beta reverse primers. TCRdb called the multiplex PCR reads again in MiXCR, with one record for every CDR3 protein. The data contain roughly 49,000 distinct CDR3 sequences, less than 85% of them singletons. Co-extraction yielded RNA and DNA from around 20-30 mg of unsorted bulk tissue. What was sequenced was liver tumor tissue from sampling region 5. Subset described: tumor region T5, tumor centre. The receptors were sampled from a man aged 35 to 55 with primary liver carcinoma and hepatitis B virus infection.

Of note for this clonotype: Because it lacks the conserved phenylalanine or tryptophan at the end, this CDR3 is likely a read error. No DNA is shown, since the ends of the CDR3 on it are uncertain; the CDR3 is the one TCRdb lists. CDR3 in amino acids: CASITQENTEASL. The chain uses TRBV6-5 and TRBJ1-1; the table's D gene call, TRBD1, was not cross checked with the DNA. With termini counted, the CDR3 has 13 amino acids. Germline-derived CDR1 and CDR2 are MNHEY and SVGAGI.

This clonotype has just one count. Its ends do not fully match the called genes, so a read error is possible. The V gene is TRBV11-2, the J gene TRBJ2-2; D is possibly TRBD2 (6 bases). This CDR3 comprises 15 residues. Germline V gene sequence: CDR1 SGHAT, CDR2 FQNNGV. The CDR3 DNA reads as TGTGCCAGCAGATTAGTCGGACGGGGTACCGGGGGGCTGTTTTTT. Translating it yields CASRLVGRGTGGLFF.

Here the CDR3 DNA reads TGTGCCAGCAGCGCCGATTACATCTCCTACAATGAGCAGTTCTTC. Its translation: CASSADYISYNEQFF. The rearrangement joins TRBV5-4 to TRBJ2-1, with D hard to call. The CDR3 is 15 residues long. The germline V and J ends were trimmed by 4 bases and 0 bases, with 11 bases remaining between them. Germline-derived CDR1 and CDR2 are SGHNT and YYREEE (reference sequence).

Regarding this clonotype: The junction does not match germline at one end; this may be a read error. The gene calls are TRBV14 and TRBJ1-6; D call uncertain. CDR1 and CDR2 (germline): SGHDN, FVKESK. The CDR3 extends over 12 amino acids. For the CDR3, the DNA is TGTGCCAGCAGGCCGGGCACGATGCCCCTCGACTTT. This translates into CASRPGTMPLDF.

Concerning this clonotype itself: One junction end disagrees with the germline gene, perhaps due to a read error. The CDR3 sequence is CAGRSRIYGGGPADEQFF. In DNA, the CDR3 is TGTGCCGGCAGGTCCCGTATATATGGCGGGGGCCCGGCCGATGAGCAGTTCTTC. V and J are TRBV6-5 and TRBJ2-1, with D tentatively TRBD2 (7 bases). Germline CDR1 is MNHEY and CDR2 is SVGAGI. The CDR3 loop spans 18 amino acids.

As regards this clonotype: The conserved phenylalanine or tryptophan normally closing the CDR3 is absent here, so this likely arose from a read error. Because the CDR3's place on the DNA is in doubt, the DNA is left out and the CDR3 is given as listed by TCRdb. This rearrangement joins TRBV11-2 to TRBJ2-5; no DNA check was done on the table's D call, TRBD2. The CDR3 region is 16 residues in length, termini included. Germline lookup yields CDR1 SGHAT and CDR2 FQNNGV. Here the CDR3 reads CASRSRDSVHQETRYV.

The chain links TRBV20-1 to TRBJ2-3; 8 nucleotides align to TRBD2. Germline-derived CDR1 and CDR2 are DFQATT and SNEGSKA (reference sequence). The J segment lost 7 bases and the V segment lost 3 bases, leaving 12 bases of the junction unmatched. The CDR3 runs 15 residues. The CDR3 nucleotides read TGCAGTGCTAGTGGGCGGCGCGGGAGGATATATACGCAGTATTTT. It translates to CSASGRRGRIYTQYF.

The chain carries TRBV6-5 and TRBJ2-6, with unresolved D. This CDR3 region has 15 residues. V was clipped by 7 bases and J by 0 bases, with 10 bases between them. Germline CDR1 MNHEY, CDR2 SVGAGI. CDR3 DNA: TGTGCCAGCACCAACTCTCGCTCTGGGGCCAACGTCCTGACTTTC. Translating it yields CASTNSRSGANVLTF.

The J gene is TRBJ1-2, the V gene TRBV28; D remains ambiguous. Germline V gene sequence: CDR1 MDHEN, CDR2 SYDVKM. V gave up 1 base and J gave up 5 bases, with 8 bases separating them. CDR3 length: 13 amino acids. CDR3 in DNA: TGTGCCAGCAGTTTATCGGTGAGTTATGGCTACACCTTC. It yields the protein CASSLSVSYGYTF.

In the case of this clonotype: The junction and the germline gene differ at one end; a read error may be behind it. The V gene is TRBV6-5, the J gene TRBJ2-6; TRBD1 might be the D (6 bases). Germline CDR1 MNHEY, CDR2 SVGAGI. The CDR3 length is 16 residues. The DNA of the CDR3 is TGTACCAGCAGGGCAGGGGACATATCCGGGTCCAACGTCCTGACTTTC. As protein: CTSRAGDISGSNVLTF.

For this clonotype: A read error may explain this, as a much larger clone is one base away. The genes are TRBV7-9 and TRBJ2-3; tentative D call: TRBD2 (5 bases). There are 12 residues in the CDR3. Germline V CDR1 and CDR2: SEHNR, FQNEAQ (reference sequence). The CDR3 nucleotides are TGTGCCAGCAGCTCGGGATCAGGTACGCAGTGTTTT. Protein sequence: CASSSGSGTQCF. Looking up the rest from reference TRBV7-9 and TRBJ2-3 gives the full variable domain: DTGVSQNPRHKITKRGQNVTFRCDPISEHNRLYWYRQTLGQGPEFLTYFQNEAQLEKSRLLSDRFSAERPKGSFSTLEIQRTEQGDSAMYLCASSSGSGTQCFGPGTRLTVL.

Regarding this clonotype: This may arise from a read error, as a much more abundant clone is one base away. This rearrangement joins TRBV4-1 to TRBJ1-4, with TRBD1 matching 7 bases. The CDR3 has 18 residues. CDR1 and CDR2 (germline): MGHRA, YSYEKL. CDR3 in DNA: TGCGCCAGCCGCCACCCCGGGGGGGAAGCAGGGGGGATGGGAAAACTGTTTTTT. Translation: CASRHPGGEAGGMGKLFF.

About this clonotype itself: One junction end does not reproduce the germline sequence, and a read error may be involved. The rearrangement links TRBV6-1 to TRBJ2-7; a weak D match, TRBD1 (5 bases). CDR3 length equals 12 residues. Germline V CDR1 and CDR2: MNHNS, SASEGT. CDR3 sequence reads: CASSGQSYEQYF. CDR3 coding DNA: TGTGCCAGCAGTGGACAGTCCTACGAGCAGTATTTC.

This clonotype has at least ten counts. The chain links TRBV6-2 or TRBV6-3 to TRBJ2-6; 7 bases agree with TRBD1. Per germline, CDR1 MNHEY and CDR2 SVGEGT. The V gene end was trimmed by 7 bases and the J gene end by 0 bases; junction bases not matched to a gene: 6. This CDR3 has 16 residues. The CDR3 nucleotides read TGTGCCAGCAAAACCGGGACAGCCTCTGGGGCCAACGTCCTGACTTTC. Its protein product is CASKTGTASGANVLTF.

This clonotype has ten or more counts. The rearrangement joins TRBV21-1 to TRBJ1-1; no check of the table's D call, TRBD1, against the DNA was made. TRBV21-1 constitutes a pseudogene. CDR3 size: 16 residues. The CDR3 region has the DNA TGTGCCAGCAGCAAAGGGAGGGGCGGAGAGGACACTGAAGCTTTCTTT. It encodes CASSKGRGGEDTEAFF.

The rearrangement links TRBV20-1 to TRBJ2-7; 8 nucleotides line up with TRBD1. The length of the CDR3 is 15 residues. V lost 0 bases, J lost 9 bases, and 13 bases stayed unmatched. CDR1 is DFQATT and CDR2 is SNEGSKA in the germline V gene (reference sequence). CDR3 nucleotides: TGCAGTGCTAGAGATGGAAGACAGGGGTTTCTGGCGCAGTACTTC. It is translated as CSARDGRQGFLAQYF.

The chain joins TRBV6-6 to TRBJ1-5; D is unresolved. This CDR3 comprises 16 residues. Germline V gene data show CDR1 as MNHNY and CDR2 as SVGAGI (reference sequence). The V end lost 5 bases, the J end lost 6 bases, and 20 bases lay between the germline ends. The CDR3 DNA is TGTGCCAGCAGTCGTTCCCCCCAGGCATGGACTCAGCCCCAGCATTTT. Translating it yields CASSRSPQAWTQPQHF.

Of note for this clonotype: No conserved phenylalanine or tryptophan is present at the end of the CDR3, so a read error is the likely explanation. The chain joins TRBV12-3 or TRBV12-4 to TRBJ2-1, with D unclear. The ends were cut back, 2 bases at V and 3 bases at J, with 8 bases in the middle. This CDR3 is built from 14 residues. The CDR3 nucleotides read TGTGCCAGCAGTTTACCCGGTCACTACAATGAGCAGTTCCGC. This codes for CASSLPGHYNEQFR.

The rearrangement uses TRBV20-1 and TRBJ2-7; D possibly corresponds to TRBD1 (5 bases). Trimming pared 3 bases from V and 3 bases from J, leaving 18 bases between. The germline gives CDR1 DFQATT, CDR2 SNEGSKA (reference sequence). This CDR3 has 15 amino acids. CDR3: CSARGKTVGHYEQYF. CDR3 in DNA: TGCAGTGCTAGGGGTAAGACTGTAGGACACTACGAGCAGTACTTC.

In this sample, this clonotype turned up many times. This chain joins TRBV10-3 and TRBJ2-7, with 8 bases lining up with TRBD2. The CDR3 totals 12 residues. Germline V gene lookup returns CDR1 ENHRY and CDR2 SYGVKD. This CDR3 is CSGGAQTYEQYF. The CDR3 nucleotides are TGTTCCGGGGGGGCGCAGACCTACGAGCAGTACTTC.

This chain uses TRBV4-1 with TRBJ2-5; perhaps TRBD1 as D (6 bases). The CDR3 length is 13 residues. Germline V gene lookup returns CDR1 MGHRA and CDR2 YSYEKL. The CDR3 nucleotides are TGCACCATCAGCCTAGGGAAAGGGGGGACCCAGTACTTC. Translation gives CTISLGKGGTQYF.

This sequence joins TRBV28 and TRBJ1-6, with 10 bases fitting TRBD1. CDR1 and CDR2 from the germline V gene are MDHEN and SYDVKM. The CDR3 has 16 amino acids. V lost 5 bases to trimming and J lost 14 bases; unmatched junction nucleotides: 15. The CDR3 DNA reads TGTGCCAGCAGTACTACCGGGACAGGGGCCTTACGGACCCTCCACTTT. Its protein product is CASSTTGTGALRTLHF.

In regard to this clonotype: One junction end does not reproduce the germline sequence, and a read error may be involved. This chain uses TRBV13 with TRBJ2-1; TRBD2 agrees at 8 bases. CDR3 length equals 15 residues. Germline V CDR1 and CDR2: PRHDT, FYEKMQ (reference sequence). The CDR3 reads CAGSLGREDYNEQFF. CDR3 nucleotide sequence: TGTGCCGGCAGCTTAGGGCGGGAGGACTACAATGAGCAGTTCTTC.

The chain combines TRBV2 with TRBJ2-3; D call uncertain. The CDR3 totals 12 residues. V gave up 2 bases and J gave up 9 bases, with 9 bases separating them. Germline loops: CDR1 SNHLY, CDR2 FYNNEI. The CDR3 sequence: CASSESLPTQYF. Here the CDR3 DNA reads TGTGCCAGCAGTGAAAGTCTACCGACGCAGTATTTT.

On this clonotype: An end of the junction differs from the germline gene, which may be a read error. CDR3: CASSQFPSANQPQQF. In nucleotides, the CDR3 is TGTGCCAGCAGCCAATTCCCCAGTGCGAATCAGCCCCAGCAATTT. The chain couples TRBV16 to TRBJ1-5, with D unresolved. From germline, CDR1 is KGHSY and CDR2 FQNENV. CDR3 length: 15 residues.

This chain joins TRBV11-2 and TRBJ2-7; D is perhaps TRBD2 (6 bases). Per germline, CDR1 SGHAT and CDR2 FQNNGV. Trimming removed 6 bases from V and 13 bases from J, with 22 bases in between. CDR3 length: 13 amino acids. For the CDR3, the DNA is TGTGCCAGCAGTTTAAGTGAGCTAGCGTCGCACTACGTC. Translated: CASSLSELASHYV.

There are a few counts of this clonotype. The chain uses TRBV12-2 and TRBJ2-1; TRBD1 is the table's D call and was not checked against the DNA. TRBV12-2 is a known pseudogene. The CDR3 length is 16 residues. CDR3 loop: CASRLDTPNRFNEQFF. Written as DNA, the CDR3 is TGTGCAAGTCGCTTAGACACCCCCAACCGGTTCAATGAGCAGTTCTTC.

V usage is TRBV11-2 and J usage is TRBJ2-3, with 8 bases that match TRBD2. Germline loops: CDR1 SGHAT, CDR2 FQNNGV. Losses at the gene ends were 5 bases for V and 1 base for J; bases not matched to a gene: 14. This CDR3 contains 18 residues. CDR3 in DNA: TGTGCCAGCAGCCGACTAGCGAGAGGGTCTCTGGGCACAGATACGCAGTATTTT. This codes for CASSRLARGSLGTDTQYF.

This clonotype is classed as medium-sized. V usage is TRBV7-8 and J usage is TRBJ2-1; 10 bases match TRBD2. Germline CDR1 is SGHVS and CDR2 is FQNEAQ. The CDR3 consists of 15 residues. With 5 bases clipped from V and 5 bases from J, the junction kept 6 bases outside the gene matches. The CDR3: CASSKRGLADNEQFF. CDR3 DNA: TGTGCCAGCAGCAAAAGAGGACTAGCGGACAATGAGCAGTTCTTC.